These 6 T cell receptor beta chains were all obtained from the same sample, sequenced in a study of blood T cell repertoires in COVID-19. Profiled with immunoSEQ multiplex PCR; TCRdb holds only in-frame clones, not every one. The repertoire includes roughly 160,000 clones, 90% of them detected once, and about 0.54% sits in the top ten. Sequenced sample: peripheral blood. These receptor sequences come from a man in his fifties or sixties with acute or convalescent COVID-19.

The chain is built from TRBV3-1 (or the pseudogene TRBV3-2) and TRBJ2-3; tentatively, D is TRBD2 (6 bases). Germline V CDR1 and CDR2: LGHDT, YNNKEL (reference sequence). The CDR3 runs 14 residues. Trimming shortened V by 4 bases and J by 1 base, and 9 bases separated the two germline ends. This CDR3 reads CASSPTGGTDTQYF. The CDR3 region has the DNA TGTGCCAGCAGCCCGACGGGGGGCACAGATACGCAGTATTTT.

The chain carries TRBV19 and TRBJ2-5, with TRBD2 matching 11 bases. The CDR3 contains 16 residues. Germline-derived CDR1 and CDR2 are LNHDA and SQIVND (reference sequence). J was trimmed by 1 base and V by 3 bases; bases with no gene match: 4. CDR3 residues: CASSIGLAGGQETQYF. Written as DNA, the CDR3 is TGTGCCAGTAGTATCGGGCTAGCGGGGGGCCAAGAGACCCAGTACTTC.

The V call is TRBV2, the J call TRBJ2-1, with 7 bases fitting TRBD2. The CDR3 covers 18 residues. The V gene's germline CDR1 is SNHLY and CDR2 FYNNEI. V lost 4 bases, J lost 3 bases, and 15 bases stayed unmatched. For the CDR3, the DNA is TGTGCCAGCAGTGGAATACTAGAGCGGGGAGTTATCTACAATGAGCAGTTCTTC. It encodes CASSGILERGVIYNEQFF.

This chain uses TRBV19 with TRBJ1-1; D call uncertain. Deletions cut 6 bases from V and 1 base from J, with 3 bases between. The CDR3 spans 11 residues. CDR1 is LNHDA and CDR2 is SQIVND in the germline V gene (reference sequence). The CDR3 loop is CASSGNTEAFF. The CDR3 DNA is TGTGCCAGTAGCGGGAACACTGAAGCTTTCTTT. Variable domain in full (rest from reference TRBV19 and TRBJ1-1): DGGITQSPKYLFRKEGQNVTLSCEQNLNHDAMYWYRQDPGQGLRLIYYSQIVNDFQKGDIAEGYSVSREKKESFPLTVTSAQKNPTAFYLCASSGNTEAFFGQGTRLTVV.

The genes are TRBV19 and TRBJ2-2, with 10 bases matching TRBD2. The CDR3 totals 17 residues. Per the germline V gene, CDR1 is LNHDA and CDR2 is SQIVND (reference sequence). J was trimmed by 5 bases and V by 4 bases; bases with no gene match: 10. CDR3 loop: CASSSGGLAGVTGELFF. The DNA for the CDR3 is TGTGCCAGTAGTAGCGGAGGGCTAGCGGGAGTAACCGGGGAGCTGTTTTTT.

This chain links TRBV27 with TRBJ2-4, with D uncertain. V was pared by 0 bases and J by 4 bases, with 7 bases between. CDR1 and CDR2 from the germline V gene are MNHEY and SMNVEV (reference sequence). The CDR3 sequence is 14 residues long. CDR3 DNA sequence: TGTGCCAGCAGTTTATCGGGCCGTAAAAACATTCAGTACTTC. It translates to CASSLSGRKNIQYF.